This T cell receptor (beta chain) was sequenced in a study of regulatory T cells in long-lasting Graves disease. Study findings and constraints: A reduction in accuracy may have resulted from the small sample size. TRBV28, TRBJ1-2 and TRBJ2-5 were favored in persistent disease. TCR diversity was lower in persistent Graves' patients than in newly diagnosed ones.

Time point of the sample: persistent/refractory GD, antithyroid drugs over 5 years with positive TRAb. The TCR library used RNA extracted from PBMCs. CDR3 regions were amplified by Arm-PCR using iRepertoire HTBI primers to build TCR beta libraries. TCRdb analysed the multiplex PCR reads with MiXCR anew, one entry per CDR3 protein. The data contain 700,000 or so distinct CDR3 sequences, around 30% of them singletons. With respect to this clonotype: Its antigen is still unknown.

The CDR3 consists of 14 residues. Germline V gene sequence: CDR1 SGHRS, CDR2 YFSETQ. The V end was cut by 4 bases, the J end by 2 bases, with 12 bases between. This sequence was found in a female donor with Graves disease. The source material was peripheral blood mononuclear cells (PBMCs), sampled when the disease was refractory, from a patient treated with antithyroid drugs. The rearrangement uses TRBV5-1 and TRBJ1-2, with unresolved D. CDR3: CASSPQATNYGYTF. CDR3 in DNA: TGCGCCAGCAGCCCGCAGGCGACCAACTATGGCTACACCTTC. The whole variable domain, remainder taken from reference TRBV5-1 and TRBJ1-2, is KAGVTQTPRYLIKTRGQQVTLSCSPISGHRSVSWYQQTPGQGLQFLFEYFSETQRNKGNFPGRFSGRQFSNSRSEMNVSTLELGDSALYLCASSPQATNYGYTFGSGTRLTVV.